A selection of T cell receptor beta chains follows, all from one sample in a study of identical twins. TCRdb reprocessed the 5' RACE reads via MiXCR and lists one record per CDR3 protein. The table records 1.5 million or so distinct CDR3 sequences, about 32% of them present only once. Sample: cord blood. These receptors originate from a newborn girl in good health. CDR3s include the opening cysteine and the closing phenylalanine or tryptophan. Each record gives: clone size, V gene, J gene, D gene, CDR3 protein, CDR3 DNA. D genes are given only for firm matches. Clone size appears in some rows only: once, few, many, or a class for an expanded clone.

clone_size: .; v_call: TRBV20-1; j_call: TRBJ1-3; d_call: TRBD1; cdr3_aa: CSAKGASGNTIYF; cdr3_nt: TGCAGTGCTAAGGGGGCCTCTGGAAACACCATATATTTT
clone_size: few; v_call: TRBV20-1; j_call: TRBJ1-1; d_call: .; cdr3_aa: CSALNEREAFF; cdr3_nt: TGCAGTGCTTTGAACGAGAGGGAAGCTTTCTTT
clone_size: few; v_call: TRBV12-3/TRBV12-4; j_call: TRBJ2-7; d_call: TRBD1; cdr3_aa: CVSSRTGGLYEQYF; cdr3_nt: TGTGTCAGCAGCAGGACAGGGGGTCTGTACGAGCAGTACTTC
clone_size: few; v_call: TRBV6-1; j_call: TRBJ1-2; d_call: .; cdr3_aa: CASSVGQGYYGYTF; cdr3_nt: TGTGCCAGCAGTGTAGGGCAGGGGTACTATGGCTACACCTTC
clone_size: .; v_call: TRBV20-1; j_call: TRBJ1-6; d_call: .; cdr3_aa: CSARVRGRDSPLHF; cdr3_nt: TGCAGTGCTAGAGTGAGGGGACGGGATTCACCCCTCCACTTT
clone_size: .; v_call: TRBV27; j_call: TRBJ2-7; d_call: .; cdr3_aa: CASRPLLDRVTYEQYF; cdr3_nt: TGTGCCAGCAGGCCGCTTTTGGACAGAGTTACTTACGAGCAGTACTTC
clone_size: .; v_call: TRBV20-1; j_call: TRBJ2-7; d_call: .; cdr3_aa: CSARDVGPSYEQYF; cdr3_nt: TGCAGTGCTAGAGATGTGGGGCCCTCCTACGAGCAGTACTTC
clone_size: .; v_call: TRBV29-1; j_call: TRBJ2-3; d_call: .; cdr3_aa: CSVEVGGRADTQYF; cdr3_nt: TGCAGCGTTGAGGTGGGGGGCAGAGCAGATACGCAGTATTTT
clone_size: .; v_call: TRBV28; j_call: TRBJ2-1; d_call: .; cdr3_aa: CASSFLGRREQFF; cdr3_nt: TGTGCCAGCAGTTTTTTAGGCCGACGAGAGCAGTTCTTC
clone_size: .; v_call: TRBV12-3/TRBV12-4; j_call: TRBJ2-1; d_call: .; cdr3_aa: CASSLPTHNEQFF; cdr3_nt: TGTGCCAGCAGTCTCCCGACCCACAATGAGCAGTTCTTC
clone_size: few; v_call: TRBV20-1; j_call: TRBJ2-5; d_call: TRBD1; cdr3_aa: CSAPLPGTGEMYF; cdr3_nt: TGCAGTGCTCCCCTCCCAGGGACAGGAGAGATGTACTTC
clone_size: few; v_call: TRBV5-8; j_call: TRBJ1-5; d_call: TRBD1; cdr3_aa: CASSRGQASNQPQHF; cdr3_nt: TGTGCCAGCAGCCGGGGACAGGCTAGCAATCAGCCCCAGCATTTT
clone_size: .; v_call: TRBV20-1; j_call: TRBJ2-7; d_call: .; cdr3_aa: CSARRQSYSYEQYF; cdr3_nt: TGCAGTGCGCGGCGGCAGTCCTACTCCTACGAGCAGTACTTC
clone_size: .; v_call: TRBV4-2; j_call: TRBJ2-7; d_call: TRBD2; cdr3_aa: CASSQDLAGSSYNEQYF; cdr3_nt: TGTGCCAGCAGCCAAGATCTAGCGGGAAGCTCCTACAATGAGCAGTACTTC
clone_size: .; v_call: TRBV20-1; j_call: TRBJ1-4; d_call: .; cdr3_aa: CSARDQQGGKLFF; cdr3_nt: TGCAGTGCTAGAGATCAACAGGGCGGAAAACTGTTTTTT
clone_size: few; v_call: TRBV4-1; j_call: TRBJ2-1; d_call: TRBD2; cdr3_aa: CASSQEGLVRSSYNEQFF; cdr3_nt: TGCGCCAGCAGCCAAGAGGGACTAGTTAGGAGCTCCTACAATGAGCAGTTCTTC
clone_size: few; v_call: TRBV12-3/TRBV12-4; j_call: TRBJ2-1; d_call: TRBD2; cdr3_aa: CASSLKGGLAVDEQFF; cdr3_nt: TGTGCCAGCAGTTTAAAAGGGGGACTAGCAGTGGATGAGCAGTTCTTC
clone_size: once; v_call: TRBV3-1; j_call: TRBJ2-2; d_call: .; cdr3_aa: CASSQHGPVYSGELFF; cdr3_nt: TGTGCCAGCAGCCAACACGGGCCCGTTTATTCCGGGGAGCTGTTTTTT
clone_size: few; v_call: TRBV6-1; j_call: TRBJ1-6; d_call: .; cdr3_aa: CASPPILAPSSYNSPLHF; cdr3_nt: TGTGCCAGCCCCCCCATCCTGGCCCCGAGCTCCTATAATTCACCCCTCCACTTT
clone_size: .; v_call: TRBV2; j_call: TRBJ2-7; d_call: .; cdr3_aa: CASSELVAAYEQYF; cdr3_nt: TGTGCCAGCAGTGAATTGGTAGCCGCCTACGAGCAGTACTTC
clone_size: .; v_call: TRBV13; j_call: TRBJ2-3; d_call: TRBD2; cdr3_aa: CASSLGGTSITDTQYF; cdr3_nt: TGTGCCAGCAGCTTAGGCGGGACTAGTATCACAGATACGCAGTATTTT
clone_size: few; v_call: TRBV29-1; j_call: TRBJ1-1; d_call: .; cdr3_aa: CSMHRLNTEAFF; cdr3_nt: TGCAGCATGCATAGGTTGAACACTGAAGCTTTCTTT
clone_size: few; v_call: TRBV6-5; j_call: TRBJ2-2; d_call: .; cdr3_aa: CASSYSKFPPLDTGELFF; cdr3_nt: TGTGCCAGCAGTTACTCGAAGTTCCCACCCCTTGACACCGGGGAGCTGTTTTTT
clone_size: few; v_call: TRBV29-1; j_call: TRBJ2-7; d_call: TRBD2; cdr3_aa: CSVAERGREQYF; cdr3_nt: TGCAGCGTTGCTGAGCGGGGCCGCGAGCAGTACTTC
clone_size: .; v_call: TRBV7-2; j_call: TRBJ2-3; d_call: TRBD2; cdr3_aa: CASSLNSGTSTDTQYF; cdr3_nt: TGTGCCAGCAGCTTGAATAGCGGGACTTCCACAGATACGCAGTATTTT
clone_size: .; v_call: TRBV28; j_call: TRBJ1-4; d_call: .; cdr3_aa: CASSLPRREKLFF; cdr3_nt: TGTGCCAGCAGTTTACCCCGGCGTGAAAAACTGTTTTTT
clone_size: few; v_call: TRBV29-1; j_call: TRBJ1-4; d_call: .; cdr3_aa: CSVAAAPNEKLFF; cdr3_nt: TGCAGCGTTGCGGCAGCCCCTAATGAAAAACTGTTTTTT
clone_size: few; v_call: TRBV25-1; j_call: TRBJ1-6; d_call: .; cdr3_aa: CASSESSGEGSPLHF; cdr3_nt: TGTGCCAGCAGTGAATCCTCAGGGGAAGGTTCACCCCTCCACTTT
clone_size: .; v_call: TRBV10-3; j_call: TRBJ2-1; d_call: .; cdr3_aa: CAISESGYEQFF; cdr3_nt: TGTGCCATCAGTGAGTCCGGCTACGAGCAGTTCTTC
clone_size: .; v_call: TRBV6-1; j_call: TRBJ2-3; d_call: .; cdr3_aa: CASRPHGTPHSTDTQYF; cdr3_nt: TGTGCCAGCAGGCCACACGGGACGCCACATAGCACAGATACGCAGTATTTT
clone_size: .; v_call: TRBV27; j_call: TRBJ2-1; d_call: TRBD2; cdr3_aa: CASSSDPTGGVYQETQFF; cdr3_nt: TGTGCCAGCAGTAGCGATCCTACGGGGGGAGTGTACCAAGAGACCCAGTTCTTC
clone_size: .; v_call: TRBV20-1; j_call: TRBJ2-1; d_call: TRBD2; cdr3_aa: CSASSFASGSNEQFF; cdr3_nt: TGCAGTGCTAGTTCGTTTGCTAGCGGGAGCAATGAGCAGTTCTTC
clone_size: few; v_call: TRBV12-3/TRBV12-4; j_call: TRBJ2-1; d_call: TRBD2; cdr3_aa: CASSTSGGRYNEQFF; cdr3_nt: TGTGCCAGCAGCACGAGCGGGGGGCGATACAATGAGCAGTTCTTC
clone_size: .; v_call: TRBV2; j_call: TRBJ2-1; d_call: TRBD2; cdr3_aa: CASSQRGGTTMEQFF; cdr3_nt: TGTGCCAGCAGCCAGCGGGGGGGAACTACAATGGAGCAGTTCTTC
clone_size: few; v_call: TRBV27; j_call: TRBJ1-1; d_call: .; cdr3_aa: CASSWGSGTEAFF; cdr3_nt: TGTGCCAGCAGTTGGGGAAGTGGGACTGAAGCTTTCTTT
clone_size: .; v_call: TRBV6-2/TRBV6-3; j_call: TRBJ2-7; d_call: .; cdr3_aa: CASMTEAPWSSYNEQYF; cdr3_nt: TGTGCCAGCATGACGGAAGCCCCCTGGAGCTCCTACAATGAGCAGTACTTC
clone_size: many; v_call: TRBV12-3/TRBV12-4; j_call: TRBJ2-7; d_call: TRBD1; cdr3_aa: CASSRGQGKYEQYF; cdr3_nt: TGTGCCAGCAGTCGCGGACAGGGGAAATACGAGCAGTACTTC
clone_size: .; v_call: TRBV4-2; j_call: TRBJ1-1; d_call: .; cdr3_aa: CASSQVPPIGGEAFF; cdr3_nt: TGTGCCAGCAGCCAAGTTCCCCCTATTGGAGGTGAAGCTTTCTTT
clone_size: few; v_call: TRBV20-1; j_call: TRBJ2-7; d_call: .; cdr3_aa: CSAAGGGTYEQYF; cdr3_nt: TGCAGTGCTGCAGGAGGAGGAACCTACGAGCAGTACTTC
clone_size: few; v_call: TRBV5-1; j_call: TRBJ2-7; d_call: .; cdr3_aa: CASSLDWVLDEQYF; cdr3_nt: TGCGCCAGCAGCTTGGACTGGGTATTGGACGAGCAGTACTTC